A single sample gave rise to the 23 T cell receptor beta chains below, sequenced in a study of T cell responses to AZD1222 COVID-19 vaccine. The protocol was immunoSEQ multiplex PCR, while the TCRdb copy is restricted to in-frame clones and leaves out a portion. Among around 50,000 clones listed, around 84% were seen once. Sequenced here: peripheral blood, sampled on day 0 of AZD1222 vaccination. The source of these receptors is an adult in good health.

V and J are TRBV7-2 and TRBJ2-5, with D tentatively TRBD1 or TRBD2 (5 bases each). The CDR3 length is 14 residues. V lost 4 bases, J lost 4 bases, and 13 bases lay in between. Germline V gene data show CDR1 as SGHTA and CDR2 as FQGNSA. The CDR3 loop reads CASSSFGAGETQYF. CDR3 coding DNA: TGTGCCAGCAGCTCCTTCGGGGCGGGAGAGACCCAGTACTTC.

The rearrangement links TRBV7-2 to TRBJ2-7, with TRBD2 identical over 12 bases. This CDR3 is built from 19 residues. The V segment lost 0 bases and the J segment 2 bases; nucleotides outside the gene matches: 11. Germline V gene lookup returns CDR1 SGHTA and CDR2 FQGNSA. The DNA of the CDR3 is TGTGCCAGCAGCTTAGCGAAGGTGGCTAGCGGGAGGGATCCCTACGAGCAGTACTTC. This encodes CASSLAKVASGRDPYEQYF. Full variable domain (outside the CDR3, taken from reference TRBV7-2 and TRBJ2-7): GAGVSQSPSNKVTEKGKDVELRCDPISGHTALYWYRQSLGQGLEFLIYFQGNSAPDKSGLPSDRFSAERTGGSVSTLTIQRTQQEDSAVYLCASSLAKVASGRDPYEQYFGPGTRLTVT.

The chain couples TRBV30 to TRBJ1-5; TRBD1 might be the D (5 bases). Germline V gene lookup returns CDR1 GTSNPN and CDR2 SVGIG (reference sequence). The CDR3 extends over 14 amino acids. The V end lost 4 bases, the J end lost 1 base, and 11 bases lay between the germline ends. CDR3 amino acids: CAWTEGISNQPQHF. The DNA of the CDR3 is TGTGCCTGGACGGAGGGGATAAGCAATCAGCCCCAGCATTTT.

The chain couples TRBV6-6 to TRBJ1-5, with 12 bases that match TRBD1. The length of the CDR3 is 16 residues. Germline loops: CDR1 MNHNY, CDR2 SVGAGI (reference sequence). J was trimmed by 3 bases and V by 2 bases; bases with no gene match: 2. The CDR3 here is CASSYGDRGPNQPQHF. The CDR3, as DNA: TGTGCCAGCAGTTACGGGGACAGGGGGCCCAATCAGCCCCAGCATTTT.

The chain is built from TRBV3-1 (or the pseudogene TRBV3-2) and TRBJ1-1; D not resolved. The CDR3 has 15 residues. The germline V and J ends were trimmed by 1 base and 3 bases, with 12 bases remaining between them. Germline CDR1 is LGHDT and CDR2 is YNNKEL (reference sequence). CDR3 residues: CASSQAWGRYTEAFF. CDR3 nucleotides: TGTGCCAGCAGCCAAGCCTGGGGAAGGTACACTGAAGCTTTCTTT.

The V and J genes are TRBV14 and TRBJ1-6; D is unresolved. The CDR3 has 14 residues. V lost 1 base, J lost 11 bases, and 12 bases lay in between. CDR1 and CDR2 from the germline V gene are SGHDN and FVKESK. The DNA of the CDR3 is TGTGCCAGCAGCCAAGGGACCGTCCTAACACCCCTCCACTTT. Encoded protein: CASSQGTVLTPLHF.

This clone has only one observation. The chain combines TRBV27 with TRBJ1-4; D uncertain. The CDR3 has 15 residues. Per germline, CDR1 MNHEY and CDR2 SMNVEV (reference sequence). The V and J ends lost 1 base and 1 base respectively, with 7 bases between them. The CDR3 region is CASSLWLGTNEKLFF. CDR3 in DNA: TGTGCCAGCAGTTTATGGCTGGGAACTAATGAAAAACTGTTTTTT.

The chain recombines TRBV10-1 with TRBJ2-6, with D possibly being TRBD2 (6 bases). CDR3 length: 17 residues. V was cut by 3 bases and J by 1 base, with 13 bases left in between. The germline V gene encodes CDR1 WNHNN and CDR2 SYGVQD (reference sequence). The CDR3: CASSENAGSSGANVLTF. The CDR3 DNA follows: TGCGCCAGCAGTGAAAATGCCGGGAGTTCTGGGGCCAACGTCCTGACTTTC.

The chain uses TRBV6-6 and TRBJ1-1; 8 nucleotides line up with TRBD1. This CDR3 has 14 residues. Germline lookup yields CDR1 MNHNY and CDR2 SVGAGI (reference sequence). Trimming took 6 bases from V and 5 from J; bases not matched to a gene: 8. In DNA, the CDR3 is TGTGCCAGCAGACTTCAGGGGGCGCGTACTGAAGCTTTCTTT. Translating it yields CASRLQGARTEAFF.

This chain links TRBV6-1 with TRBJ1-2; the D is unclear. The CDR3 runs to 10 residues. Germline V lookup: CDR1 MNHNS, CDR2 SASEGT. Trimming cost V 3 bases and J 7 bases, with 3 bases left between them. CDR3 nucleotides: TGTGCCAGCAGTGAGCGTGGCTACACCTTC. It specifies CASSERGYTF.

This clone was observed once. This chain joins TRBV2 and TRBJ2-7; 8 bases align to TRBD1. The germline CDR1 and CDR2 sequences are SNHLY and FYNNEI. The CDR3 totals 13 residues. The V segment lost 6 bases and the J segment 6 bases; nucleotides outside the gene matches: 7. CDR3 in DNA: TGTGCCAGCAGCTCGGACAGGGTGGGCGAGCAGTACTTC. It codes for CASSSDRVGEQYF.

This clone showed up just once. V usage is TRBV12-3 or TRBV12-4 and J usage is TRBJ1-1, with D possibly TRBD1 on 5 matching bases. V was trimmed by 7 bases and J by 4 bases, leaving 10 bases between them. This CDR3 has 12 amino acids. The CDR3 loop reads CASNDRFTEAFF. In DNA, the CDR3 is TGTGCCAGCAACGACAGATTCACTGAAGCTTTCTTT.

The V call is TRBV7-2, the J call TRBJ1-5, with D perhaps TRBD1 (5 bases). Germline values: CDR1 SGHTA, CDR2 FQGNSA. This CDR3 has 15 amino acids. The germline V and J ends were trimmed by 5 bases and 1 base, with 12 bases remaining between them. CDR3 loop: CASSAVGGSNQPQHF. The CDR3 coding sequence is TGTGCCAGCAGCGCCGTGGGGGGAAGCAATCAGCCCCAGCATTTT.

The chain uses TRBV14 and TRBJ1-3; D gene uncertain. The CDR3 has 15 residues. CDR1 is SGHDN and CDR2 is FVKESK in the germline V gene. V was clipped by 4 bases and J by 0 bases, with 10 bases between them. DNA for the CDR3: TGTGCCAGCAGCCCGCGATACGGCTCTGGAAACACCATATATTTT. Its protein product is CASSPRYGSGNTIYF. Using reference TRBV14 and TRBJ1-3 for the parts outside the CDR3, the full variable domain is EAGVTQFPSHSVIEKGQTVTLRCDPISGHDNLYWYRRVMGKEIKFLLHFVKESKQDESGMPNNRFLAERTGGTYSTLKVQPAELEDSGVYFCASSPRYGSGNTIYFGEGSWLTVV.

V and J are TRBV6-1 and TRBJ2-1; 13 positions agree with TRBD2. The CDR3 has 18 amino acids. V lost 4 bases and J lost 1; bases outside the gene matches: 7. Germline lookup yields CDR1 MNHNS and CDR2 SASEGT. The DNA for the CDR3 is TGTGCCAGCAGTGGCTGGACTAGCGGGGGAGGTTCCTACAATGAGCAGTTCTTC. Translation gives CASSGWTSGGGSYNEQFF.

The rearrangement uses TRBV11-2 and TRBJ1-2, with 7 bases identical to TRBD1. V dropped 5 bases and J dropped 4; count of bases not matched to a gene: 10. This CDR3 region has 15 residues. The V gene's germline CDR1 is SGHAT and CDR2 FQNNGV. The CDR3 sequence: CASSPQGGRGYGYTF. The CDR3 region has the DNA TGTGCCAGCAGCCCCCAGGGGGGACGAGGCTATGGCTACACCTTC. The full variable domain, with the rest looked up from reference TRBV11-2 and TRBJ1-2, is EAGVAQSPRYKIIEKRQSVAFWCNPISGHATLYWYQQILGQGPKLLIQFQNNGVVDDSQLPKDRFSAERLKGVDSTLKIQPAKLEDSAVYLCASSPQGGRGYGYTFGSGTRLTVV.

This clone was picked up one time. In nucleotides, the CDR3 is TGTGCCAGCAGTACCCTAGCGGAAATCGGGGAGCTGTTTTTT. Residues: CASSTLAEIGELFF. This chain uses TRBV6-5 with TRBJ2-2; TRBD2 matches at 7 bases. The germline CDR1 and CDR2 sequences are MNHEY and SVGAGI. Trimming removed 5 bases from V and 7 bases from J; junction bases left unmatched: 7. The CDR3 runs to 14 residues.

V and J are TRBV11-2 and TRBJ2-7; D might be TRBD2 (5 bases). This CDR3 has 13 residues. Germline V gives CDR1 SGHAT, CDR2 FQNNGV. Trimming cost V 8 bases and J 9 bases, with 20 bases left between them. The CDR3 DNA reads TGTGCCAGCGGATCTGGACTGGGTGGACGGCAGTACTTC. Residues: CASGSGLGGRQYF.

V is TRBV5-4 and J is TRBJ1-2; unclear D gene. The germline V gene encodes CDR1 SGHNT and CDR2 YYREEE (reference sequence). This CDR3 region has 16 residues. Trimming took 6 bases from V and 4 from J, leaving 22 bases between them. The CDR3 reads CASTLYKKWGSYGYTF. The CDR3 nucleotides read TGTGCCAGCACCCTTTACAAAAAATGGGGAAGCTATGGCTACACCTTC.

CDR3 DNA: TGTGCCAGCAGTACTATATCGGGACAGGGCGCCCAGAACACTGAAGCTTTCTTT. It specifies CASSTISGQGAQNTEAFF. V is TRBV28 and J is TRBJ1-1, with 9 bases that match TRBD1. The length of the CDR3 is 18 residues. With 5 bases clipped from V and 1 base from J, the junction kept 14 bases outside the gene matches. CDR1 and CDR2 (germline): MDHEN, SYDVKM.

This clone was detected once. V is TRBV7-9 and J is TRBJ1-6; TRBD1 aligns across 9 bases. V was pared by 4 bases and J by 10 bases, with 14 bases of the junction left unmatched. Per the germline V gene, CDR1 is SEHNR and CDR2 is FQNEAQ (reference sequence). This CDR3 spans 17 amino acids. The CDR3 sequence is CASSSTTQGQGESPLHF. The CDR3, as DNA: TGTGCCAGCAGCTCGACCACCCAGGGACAGGGAGAATCACCCCTCCACTTT.

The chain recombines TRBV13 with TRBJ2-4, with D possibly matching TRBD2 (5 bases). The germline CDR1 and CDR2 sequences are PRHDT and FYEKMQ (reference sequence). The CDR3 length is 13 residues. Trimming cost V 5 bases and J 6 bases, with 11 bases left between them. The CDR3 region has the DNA TGTGCCAGCAGCCCTGCGAGCGGAAACATTCAGTACTTC. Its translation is CASSPASGNIQYF.

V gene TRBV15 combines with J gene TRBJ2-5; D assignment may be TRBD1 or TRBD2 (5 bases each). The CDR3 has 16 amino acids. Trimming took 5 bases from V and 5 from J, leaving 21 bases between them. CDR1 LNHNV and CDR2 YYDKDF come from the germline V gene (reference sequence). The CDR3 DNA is TGTGCCACCAGCGTCGGGTCGGGGACCTCCTTGGAGACCCAGTACTTC. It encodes CATSVGSGTSLETQYF.